Listed below are T cell receptor beta chains from one sample, sequenced in a study of T cells in Graves' hyperthyroidism and ophthalmopathy. TCRdb redid the calling of the multiplex PCR reads with MiXCR, one entry per CDR3 protein. The sample records some 300,000 distinct CDR3 sequences, roughly 13% being singletons. Input material: blood. All receptors come from a woman aged 40 to 50 with Graves' hyperthyroidism. CDR3s include the opening cysteine and the closing phenylalanine or tryptophan. The order of the fields is V gene, clone size, D gene, J gene, CDR3 protein, CDR3 DNA. The D gene is left open where the match is weak. Clone size appears in some rows only: once, few, many, or a class for an expanded clone.

v_call: TRBV30
clone_size: .
d_call: .
j_call: TRBJ2-2
cdr3_aa: CAWSRGGNTGELFF
cdr3_nt: TGTGCCTGGAGTCGAGGAGGGAACACCGGGGAGCTGTTTTTT

v_call: TRBV20-1
clone_size: many
d_call: .
j_call: TRBJ1-5
cdr3_aa: CSARSGSDNQPQHF
cdr3_nt: TGCAGTGCCCGTTCGGGTTCCGACAATCAGCCCCAGCATTTT

v_call: TRBV4-2
clone_size: many
d_call: .
j_call: TRBJ2-3
cdr3_aa: CASSQDAGTDTQYF
cdr3_nt: TGTGCCAGCAGCCAAGATGCGGGCACAGATACGCAGTATTTT

v_call: TRBV3-1
clone_size: many
d_call: TRBD1
j_call: TRBJ1-4
cdr3_aa: CASSPTGGGNEKLFF
cdr3_nt: TGTGCCAGCAGCCCCACAGGGGGCGGGAATGAAAAACTGTTTTTT

v_call: TRBV5-1
clone_size: few
d_call: TRBD1
j_call: TRBJ1-3
cdr3_aa: CASSSRPGQGRNTIYF
cdr3_nt: TGCGCCAGCAGCTCAAGACCGGGACAGGGACGAAACACCATATATTTT

v_call: TRBV27
clone_size: many
d_call: TRBD1
j_call: TRBJ2-1
cdr3_aa: CASRRTGGFSYNEQFF
cdr3_nt: TGTGCCAGCAGACGGACAGGGGGCTTCTCCTACAATGAGCAGTTCTTC

v_call: TRBV7-2
clone_size: .
d_call: .
j_call: TRBJ2-7
cdr3_aa: CASSPRGRLEQYF
cdr3_nt: TGTGCCAGCAGCCCCCGGGGCCGACTCGAGCAGTACTTC

v_call: TRBV12-3/TRBV12-4
clone_size: many
d_call: .
j_call: TRBJ2-1
cdr3_aa: CASSPGVAVTWQFF
cdr3_nt: TGTGCCAGTAGCCCTGGGGTAGCGGTCACTTGGCAGTTCTTC

v_call: TRBV7-2
clone_size: many
d_call: .
j_call: TRBJ1-1
cdr3_aa: CASSLGGINTEAFF
cdr3_nt: TGTGCCAGCAGCTTAGGGGGAATTAACACTGAAGCTTTCTTT

v_call: TRBV27
clone_size: once
d_call: .
j_call: TRBJ2-5
cdr3_aa: CAIGVRETQYF
cdr3_nt: TGTGCCATCGGGGTTCGAGAGACCCAGTACTTC

v_call: TRBV24-1
clone_size: many
d_call: .
j_call: TRBJ1-1
cdr3_aa: CATRADGGGTEAFF
cdr3_nt: TGTGCCACCAGGGCAGACGGAGGTGGCACTGAAGCTTTCTTT

v_call: TRBV28
clone_size: few
d_call: .
j_call: TRBJ1-5
cdr3_aa: CASRSTDTQHF
cdr3_nt: TGTGCCAGCCGGTCCACAGATACGCAGCATTTT

v_call: TRBV5-4
clone_size: few
d_call: TRBD2
j_call: TRBJ2-5
cdr3_aa: CASSTGLAQETQYF
cdr3_nt: TGTGCCAGCAGCACTGGACTAGCCCAAGAGACCCAGTACTTC

v_call: TRBV4-2
clone_size: .
d_call: .
j_call: TRBJ2-3
cdr3_aa: CASSQGGPSTDTQYF
cdr3_nt: TGTGCCAGCAGCCAAGGAGGGCCTAGCACAGATACGCAGTATTTT

v_call: TRBV24-1
clone_size: many
d_call: .
j_call: TRBJ2-6
cdr3_aa: CATSDSPGTQRISGANVLTF
cdr3_nt: TGTGCCACCAGTGATTCTCCCGGGACGCAAAGAATAAGCGGGGCCAACGTCCTGACTTTC